Below are 18 T cell receptor beta chains sequenced from a single sample in a study of human T cells and chemical hapten exposure. TCRdb analysed the RACE reads with MiXCR anew, one entry per CDR3 protein. The sample contains 71,000 or so distinct CDR3 sequences, around 9.5% of which appear only once. Documented time point: patch test 1, 2 weeks after DPC sensitization. Treatment specified: therapeutic diphenylcyclopropenone sensitization with weekly scalp DPC. This sample comprised whole blood, obtained in connection with sensitization to the hapten diphenylcyclopropenone (DPC). These TCRs come from a woman aged 35 to 49 with alopecia areata. Some clones in this sample may be carry-over from other donors' samples.

V is TRBV9 and J is TRBJ2-4; possible D gene TRBD2, 5 bases. Trimming removed 6 bases from V and 7 bases from J, with 17 bases in between. The germline gives CDR1 SGDLS, CDR2 YYNGEE. The CDR3 is 14 amino acids. In nucleotides, the CDR3 is TGTGCCAGCACCCGAGGGTCGCCTGGGAACATTCAGTACTTC. Protein sequence: CASTRGSPGNIQYF.

This clonotype was observed many times. The genes are TRBV28 and TRBJ1-1, with D unresolved. CDR1 is MDHEN and CDR2 is SYDVKM in the germline V gene. The CDR3 sequence is 11 residues long. The V gene lost 2 bases and the J gene lost 11 bases, with 9 bases spanning the gap. The chain's CDR3 is CASSLPPRAFF. CDR3 DNA sequence: TGTGCCAGCAGTTTACCCCCCAGGGCTTTCTTT.

The chain has TRBV4-1 and TRBJ2-7; no reliable D call. Germline CDR1 is MGHRA and CDR2 is YSYEKL. The CDR3 sequence is 15 residues long. The V gene lost 0 bases and the J gene lost 3 bases, with 12 bases spanning the gap. In DNA form, the CDR3 reads TGCGCCAGCAGCCAAGATTACAATAGACTCTACGAGCAGTACTTC. It is translated as CASSQDYNRLYEQYF.

This clonotype was counted ten times or more. The chain joins TRBV4-3 to TRBJ1-6, with D tentatively TRBD1 (5 bases). This CDR3 has 18 residues. The V and J ends lost 0 bases and 3 bases respectively, with 15 bases between them. In germline, CDR1 is LGHNA, CDR2 YSLEER. The CDR3 sequence: CASSQDRGALSYNSPLHF. Written as DNA, the CDR3 is TGCGCCAGCAGCCAAGATCGAGGGGCACTTAGCTATAATTCACCCCTCCACTTT.

This clonotype was found many times. The V gene is TRBV20-1, the J gene TRBJ1-1; possible D gene TRBD1, 5 bases. Trimming pared 5 bases from V and 4 bases from J, leaving 11 bases between. CDR3 length equals 12 residues. The germline gives CDR1 DFQATT, CDR2 SNEGSKA (reference sequence). CDR3 in DNA: TGCAGTGCTGGGGGGGGACGCACTGAAGCTTTCTTT. Its protein is CSAGGGRTEAFF.

The table lists this clonotype with many counts. This chain uses TRBV4-1 with TRBJ2-3; a possible D gene is TRBD2 (7 bases). Germline CDR1 MGHRA, CDR2 YSYEKL. The V end was cut by 3 bases, the J end by 4 bases, with 17 bases between. This CDR3 contains 16 residues. CDR3 amino acids: CASSHPWGGAADTQYF. CDR3 nucleotide sequence: TGCGCCAGCAGCCACCCCTGGGGGGGGGCCGCAGATACGCAGTATTTT.

Many counts were recorded for this clonotype. The J gene is TRBJ2-7, the V gene TRBV28, with D perhaps being TRBD1 or TRBD2 (9 bases each). The CDR3 is 14 amino acids. V lost 8 bases to trimming and J lost 3 bases, with 17 bases between them. Germline CDR1 is MDHEN and CDR2 is SYDVKM. This CDR3 is CASSSGDRDYEQYF. CDR3 nucleotide sequence: TGTGCCAGCTCTAGCGGGGACAGGGACTACGAGCAGTACTTC.

The rearrangement uses TRBV7-9 and TRBJ2-3, with 7 bases matching TRBD2. CDR3 size: 15 residues. Germline V gives CDR1 SEHNR, CDR2 FQNEAQ (reference sequence). The V gene end was trimmed by 5 bases and the J gene end by 6 bases; junction bases not matched to a gene: 11. CDR3 nucleotide sequence: TGTGCCAGCAGCCGCACCGGGGGGAATTGGGATACGCAGTATTTT. Its translation is CASSRTGGNWDTQYF.

This clonotype was seen many times. The J gene is TRBJ1-3, the V gene TRBV7-2; D not resolved. The V end was cut by 5 bases, the J end by 0 bases, with 14 bases between. Germline CDR1 SGHTA, CDR2 FQGNSA. This CDR3 spans 16 amino acids. The DNA of the CDR3 is TGTGCCAGCAGCCCCGGTGGACGGAGCTCTGGAAACACCATATATTTT. Translated, it gives CASSPGGRSSGNTIYF.

This clonotype appeared a few times. This rearrangement joins TRBV11-2 to TRBJ2-5, with D maybe TRBD1 (6 bases). The length of the CDR3 is 11 residues. The germline CDR1 and CDR2 sequences are SGHAT and FQNNGV. The V gene lost 8 bases and the J gene lost 2 bases, with 6 bases spanning the gap. The CDR3 sequence is CASGTQETQYF. DNA for the CDR3: TGTGCCAGCGGGACACAAGAGACCCAGTACTTC.

This clonotype was counted ten times or more. The chain carries TRBV7-9 and TRBJ1-5; unclear D gene. V gave up 6 bases and J gave up 5 bases, with 8 bases separating them. The germline V gene encodes CDR1 SEHNR and CDR2 FQNEAQ (reference sequence). The CDR3 runs 12 residues. The CDR3 DNA sequence: TGTGCCAGCAGTCTAAACGATCAGCCCCAGCATTTT. Its protein product is CASSLNDQPQHF.

This clonotype has just a few counts. The chain has TRBV7-2 and TRBJ2-3, with D perhaps assigned TRBD1 or TRBD2 (5 bases each). The CDR3 sequence is 15 residues long. The germline CDR1 and CDR2 sequences are SGHTA and FQGNSA. V was clipped by 0 bases and J by 7 bases, with 14 bases between them. The DNA of the CDR3 is TGTGCCAGCAGCTTAGCGAGTGGGGGACCCAATACGCAGTATTTT. Its translation: CASSLASGGPNTQYF.

This clonotype was observed many times. The chain is built from TRBV11-2 and TRBJ2-5; D ambiguous. Germline values: CDR1 SGHAT, CDR2 FQNNGV. V was clipped by 1 base and J by 0 bases, with 6 bases between them. CDR3 length: 14 amino acids. CDR3 sequence (DNA): TGTGCCAGCAGCTTAGGTCCCTACCAAGAGACCCAGTACTTC. Translation gives CASSLGPYQETQYF. Filled out from reference TRBV11-2 and TRBJ2-5, the complete variable domain reads EAGVAQSPRYKIIEKRQSVAFWCNPISGHATLYWYQQILGQGPKLLIQFQNNGVVDDSQLPKDRFSAERLKGVDSTLKIQPAKLEDSAVYLCASSLGPYQETQYFGPGTRLLVL.

This clonotype was counted many times. This chain connects TRBV6-2 or TRBV6-3 to TRBJ2-1; the D gene is possibly TRBD2 (5 bases). Germline CDR1 MNHEY, CDR2 SVGEGT. Trimming left V 5 bases short and J 7 bases short, with 9 bases between. The CDR3 has 12 residues. The CDR3 nucleotides are TGTGCCAGCAGTGTCCGGGGAAATGAGCAGTTCTTC. It yields the protein CASSVRGNEQFF.

This clonotype occurred a few times. The genes are TRBV6-5 and TRBJ2-5, with D perhaps TRBD2 (5 bases). The V end was cut by 6 bases, the J end by 2 bases, with 7 bases between. Germline values: CDR1 MNHEY, CDR2 SVGAGI. CDR3 length equals 12 residues. CDR3: CASRDYQETQYF. CDR3 DNA: TGTGCCAGCAGAGACTATCAAGAGACCCAGTACTTC.

This clonotype was recorded at least ten times. The rearrangement links TRBV9 to TRBJ1-1; tentative D call: TRBD1 (5 bases). This CDR3 region has 13 residues. The germline CDR1 and CDR2 sequences are SGDLS and YYNGEE. Trimming stripped 6 bases from V and 1 base from J, with 10 bases between. The DNA for the CDR3 is TGTGCCAGCAAGTCGGGGACGAACACTGAAGCTTTCTTT. Amino acids: CASKSGTNTEAFF.

The genes are TRBV21-1 and TRBJ1-1; the table gives TRBD1 as D, unverified against the DNA. TRBV21-1 is termed a pseudogene. This CDR3 spans 12 amino acids. In DNA form, the CDR3 reads TGTGCCAGCAGCATATACAGGGAAGAAGCTTTCTTT. As protein: CASSIYREEAFF.

This clonotype was detected ten times or more. The chain uses TRBV19 and TRBJ1-2; no definite D call. The V and J ends lost 7 bases and 6 bases respectively, with 15 bases between them. CDR3 length equals 13 residues. Looked up from germline, CDR1 is LNHDA and CDR2 is SQIVND (reference sequence). This CDR3 reads CASNPGLSHGYTF. The CDR3 DNA sequence: TGTGCCAGTAATCCAGGCCTTTCCCATGGCTACACCTTC.